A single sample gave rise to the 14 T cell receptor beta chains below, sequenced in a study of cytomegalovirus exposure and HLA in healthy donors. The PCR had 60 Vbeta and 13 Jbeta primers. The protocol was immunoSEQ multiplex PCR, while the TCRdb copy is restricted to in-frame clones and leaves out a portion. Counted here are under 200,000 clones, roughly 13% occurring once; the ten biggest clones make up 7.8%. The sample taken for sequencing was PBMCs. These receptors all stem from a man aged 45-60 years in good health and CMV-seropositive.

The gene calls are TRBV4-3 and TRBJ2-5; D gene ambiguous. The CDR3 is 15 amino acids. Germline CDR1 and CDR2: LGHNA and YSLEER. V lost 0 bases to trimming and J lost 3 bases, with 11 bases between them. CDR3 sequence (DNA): TGCGCCAGCAGCCAAGATGCGGTGACTGAAGAGACCCAGTACTTC. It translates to CASSQDAVTEETQYF.

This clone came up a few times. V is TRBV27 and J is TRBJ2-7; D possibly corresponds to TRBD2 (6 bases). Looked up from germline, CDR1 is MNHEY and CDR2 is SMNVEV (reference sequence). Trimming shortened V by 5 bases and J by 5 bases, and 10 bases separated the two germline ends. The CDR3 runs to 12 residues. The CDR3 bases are TGTGCCAGCAGTCCCCGCGGGGACGAGCAGTACTTC. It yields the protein CASSPRGDEQYF.

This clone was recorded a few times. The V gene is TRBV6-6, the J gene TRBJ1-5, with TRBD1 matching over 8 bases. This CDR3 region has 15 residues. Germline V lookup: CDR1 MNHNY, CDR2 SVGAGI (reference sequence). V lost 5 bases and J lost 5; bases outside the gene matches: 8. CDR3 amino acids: CASSPGQGTDQPQHF. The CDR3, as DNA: TGTGCCAGCAGTCCCGGACAGGGAACGGATCAGCCCCAGCATTTT.

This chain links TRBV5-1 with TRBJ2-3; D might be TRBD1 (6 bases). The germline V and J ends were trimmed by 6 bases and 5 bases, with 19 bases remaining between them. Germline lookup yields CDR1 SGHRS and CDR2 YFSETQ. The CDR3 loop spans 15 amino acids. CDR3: CASTPSGTSGDTQYF. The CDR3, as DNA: TGCGCCAGCACGCCGTCCGGGACAAGTGGAGATACGCAGTATTTT.

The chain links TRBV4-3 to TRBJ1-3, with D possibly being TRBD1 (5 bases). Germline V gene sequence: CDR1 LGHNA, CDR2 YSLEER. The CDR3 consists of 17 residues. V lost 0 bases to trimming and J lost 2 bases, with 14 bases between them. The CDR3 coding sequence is TGCGCCAGCAGCCAAGATCCCGGGAGAGGGGCTGGAAACACCATATATTTT. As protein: CASSQDPGRGAGNTIYF.

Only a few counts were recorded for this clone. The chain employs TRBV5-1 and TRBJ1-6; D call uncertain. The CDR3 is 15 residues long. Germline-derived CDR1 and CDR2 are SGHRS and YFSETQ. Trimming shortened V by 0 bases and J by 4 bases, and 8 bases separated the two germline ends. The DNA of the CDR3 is TGCGCCAGCAGCTTGGACAGCACTTATAATTCACCCCTCCACTTT. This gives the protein CASSLDSTYNSPLHF.

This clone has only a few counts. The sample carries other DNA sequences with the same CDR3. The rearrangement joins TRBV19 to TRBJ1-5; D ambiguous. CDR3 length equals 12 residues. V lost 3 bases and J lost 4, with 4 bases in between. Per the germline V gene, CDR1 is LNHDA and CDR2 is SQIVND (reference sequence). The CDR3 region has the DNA TGTGCCAGTAGTATGAGGAATCAGCCCCAGCATTTT. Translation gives CASSMRNQPQHF. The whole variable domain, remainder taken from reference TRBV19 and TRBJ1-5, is DGGITQSPKYLFRKEGQNVTLSCEQNLNHDAMYWYRQDPGQGLRLIYYSQIVNDFQKGDIAEGYSVSREKKESFPLTVTSAQKNPTAFYLCASSMRNQPQHFGDGTRLSIL.

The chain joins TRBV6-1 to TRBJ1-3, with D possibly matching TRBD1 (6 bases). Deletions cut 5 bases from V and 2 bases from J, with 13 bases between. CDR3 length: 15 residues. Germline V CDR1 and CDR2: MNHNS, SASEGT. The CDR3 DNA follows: TGTGCCAGCAGTTGGGGGGGCAGTGCTGGAAACACCATATATTTT. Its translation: CASSWGGSAGNTIYF.

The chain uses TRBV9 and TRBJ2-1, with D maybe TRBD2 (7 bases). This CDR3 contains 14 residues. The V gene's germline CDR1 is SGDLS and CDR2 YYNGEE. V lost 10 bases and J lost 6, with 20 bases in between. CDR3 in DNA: TGTGCCGCAGGAGAGGGGGGGCCCAGCAATGAGCAGTTCTTC. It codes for CAAGEGGPSNEQFF.

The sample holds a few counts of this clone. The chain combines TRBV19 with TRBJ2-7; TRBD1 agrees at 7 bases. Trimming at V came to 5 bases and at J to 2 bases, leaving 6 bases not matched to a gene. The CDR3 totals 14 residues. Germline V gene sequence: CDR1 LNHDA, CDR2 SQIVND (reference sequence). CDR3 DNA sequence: TGTGCCAGTAGTCCGTGGACAGGAACCTACGAGCAGTACTTC. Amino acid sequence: CASSPWTGTYEQYF. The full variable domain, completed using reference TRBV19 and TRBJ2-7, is DGGITQSPKYLFRKEGQNVTLSCEQNLNHDAMYWYRQDPGQGLRLIYYSQIVNDFQKGDIAEGYSVSREKKESFPLTVTSAQKNPTAFYLCASSPWTGTYEQYFGPGTRLTVT.

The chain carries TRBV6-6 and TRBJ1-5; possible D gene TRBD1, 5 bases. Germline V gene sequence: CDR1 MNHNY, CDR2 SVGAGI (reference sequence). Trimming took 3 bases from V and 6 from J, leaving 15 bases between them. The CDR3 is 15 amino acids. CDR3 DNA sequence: TGTGCCAGCAGTTATAGTGACAGTTCCTCTCAGCCCCAGCATTTT. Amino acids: CASSYSDSSSQPQHF.

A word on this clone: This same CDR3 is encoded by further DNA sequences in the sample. Here the CDR3 DNA reads TGTGCCAGCAGTTACTCGGGAGGGAACTATGGCTACACCTTC. Protein sequence: CASSYSGGNYGYTF. This chain joins TRBV6-5 and TRBJ1-2; D is unresolved. CDR1 and CDR2 from the germline V gene are MNHEY and SVGAGI. V gave up 0 bases and J gave up 2 bases, with 7 bases separating them. This CDR3 is built from 14 residues.

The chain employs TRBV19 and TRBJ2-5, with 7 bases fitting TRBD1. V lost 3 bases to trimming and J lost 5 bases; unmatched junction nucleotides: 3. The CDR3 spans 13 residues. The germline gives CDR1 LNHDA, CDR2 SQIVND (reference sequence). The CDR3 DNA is TGTGCCAGTAGTATGGACAGGAGCGAGACCCAGTACTTC. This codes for CASSMDRSETQYF. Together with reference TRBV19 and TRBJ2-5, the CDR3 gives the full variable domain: DGGITQSPKYLFRKEGQNVTLSCEQNLNHDAMYWYRQDPGQGLRLIYYSQIVNDFQKGDIAEGYSVSREKKESFPLTVTSAQKNPTAFYLCASSMDRSETQYFGPGTRLLVL.

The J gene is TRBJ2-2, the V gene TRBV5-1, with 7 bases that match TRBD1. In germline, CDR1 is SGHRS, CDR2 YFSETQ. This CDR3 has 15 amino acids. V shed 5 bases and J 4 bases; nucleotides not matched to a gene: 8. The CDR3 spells CASSRQGDPTGELFF. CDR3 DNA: TGCGCCAGCAGTCGCCAGGGGGACCCCACCGGGGAGCTGTTTTTT. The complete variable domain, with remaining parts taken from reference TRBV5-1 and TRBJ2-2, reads KAGVTQTPRYLIKTRGQQVTLSCSPISGHRSVSWYQQTPGQGLQFLFEYFSETQRNKGNFPGRFSGRQFSNSRSEMNVSTLELGDSALYLCASSRQGDPTGELFFGEGSRLTVL.